Below are 26 T cell receptor beta chains sequenced from a single sample in a study of T cell changes during pregnancy in multiple sclerosis. Sequencing used immunoSEQ multiplex PCR; TCRdb keeps in-frame clones, though not all of them. The sample holds under 110,000 clones, about nine tenths seen once. The input for sequencing was peripheral blood, taken in the second trimester of pregnancy. Receptor source: a female donor with multiple sclerosis, enrolled in a pregnancy study.

The rearrangement links TRBV5-4 to TRBJ2-1; 9 bases map to TRBD2. With V trimmed by 4 bases and J by 7 bases, 15 bases remained unmatched. The CDR3 is 17 amino acids. Germline assignment: CDR1 SGHNT and CDR2 YYREEE (reference sequence). The CDR3 region has the DNA TGTGCCAGCAGCCGAGGTAGCGGGAGAGGGGGAGGGAATGAGCAGTTCTTC. It is translated as CASSRGSGRGGGNEQFF. The full variable domain, with the rest looked up from reference TRBV5-4 and TRBJ2-1, is ETGVTQSPTHLIKTRGQQVTLRCSSQSGHNTVSWYQQALGQGPQFIFQYYREEENGRGNFPPRFSGLQFPNYSSELNVNALELDDSALYLCASSRGSGRGGGNEQFFGPGTRLTVL.

The V call is TRBV7-2, the J call TRBJ1-2; D is unresolved. Per the germline V gene, CDR1 is SGHTA and CDR2 is FQGNSA. The germline V and J ends were trimmed by 5 bases and 8 bases, with 15 bases remaining between them. This CDR3 spans 13 amino acids. Written as DNA, the CDR3 is TGTGCCAGCAGCAATCTTTCACCCGAGGGCTACACCTTC. It translates to CASSNLSPEGYTF. The whole variable domain, remainder taken from reference TRBV7-2 and TRBJ1-2, is GAGVSQSPSNKVTEKGKDVELRCDPISGHTALYWYRQSLGQGLEFLIYFQGNSAPDKSGLPSDRFSAERTGGSVSTLTIQRTQQEDSAVYLCASSNLSPEGYTFGSGTRLTVV.

The chain links TRBV4-1 to TRBJ1-5; the D is unclear. CDR1 MGHRA and CDR2 YSYEKL come from the germline V gene. The CDR3 consists of 16 residues. V dropped 1 base and J dropped 5 bases, with 15 bases sitting between them. CDR3 DNA: TGCGCCAGCAGCCAAGGATTCCCCGAGTCGTATCAGCCCCAGCATTTT. It codes for CASSQGFPESYQPQHF.

The chain uses TRBV11-2 and TRBJ2-5; D is perhaps TRBD2 (6 bases). The germline V gene has CDR1 SGHAT and CDR2 FQNNGV. The CDR3 consists of 17 residues. V was pared by 2 bases and J by 0 bases, with 16 bases between. The CDR3 here is CASSLPRLGDYQETQYF. DNA for the CDR3: TGTGCCAGCAGCTTACCACGGTTGGGGGACTACCAAGAGACCCAGTACTTC.

V and J are TRBV27 and TRBJ2-1, with 10 positions matching TRBD2. This CDR3 spans 19 amino acids. Germline lookup yields CDR1 MNHEY and CDR2 SMNVEV (reference sequence). J lost 8 bases, V lost 5 bases, and 21 bases had no gene match. The CDR3 coding sequence is TGTGCCAGCAGTCACTCCATCATTCCACTAGCGGGAAAGGGTGATGAGCAGTTCTTC. The encoded protein is CASSHSIIPLAGKGDEQFF.

A single count supports this clone. The chain is built from TRBV6-1 and TRBJ2-7; D is possibly TRBD1 (5 bases). Deletions cut 5 bases from V and 2 bases from J, with 10 bases between. The CDR3 consists of 13 residues. The germline V gene has CDR1 MNHNS and CDR2 SASEGT. CDR3 nucleotide sequence: TGTGCCAGCAGTCAGGGTGCTGCCTACGAGCAGTACTTC. As protein: CASSQGAAYEQYF.

This sequence joins TRBV19 and TRBJ2-1, with D perhaps TRBD2 (5 bases). The CDR3 runs to 16 residues. The ends were cut back, 6 bases at V and 0 bases at J, with 15 bases in the middle. CDR1 LNHDA and CDR2 SQIVND come from the germline V gene (reference sequence). This chain's CDR3 is CASSILSGNSYNEQFF. The CDR3 bases are TGTGCCAGTAGCATCCTAAGCGGCAACTCCTACAATGAGCAGTTCTTC.

The count of this clone is one. The chain has TRBV7-8 and TRBJ1-2; TRBD1 might be the D (5 bases). V lost 0 bases and J lost 4, with 12 bases in between. Germline CDR1 is SGHVS and CDR2 is FQNEAQ. The length of the CDR3 is 15 residues. CDR3 nucleotide sequence: TGTGCCAGCAGCTTAGCCCCACAGGTCCCCTATGGCTACACCTTC. Its translation is CASSLAPQVPYGYTF.

The V call is TRBV2, the J call TRBJ2-6, with D possibly TRBD2 on 6 matching bases. Germline CDR1 SNHLY, CDR2 FYNNEI. The CDR3 runs to 14 residues. Trimming stripped 9 bases from V and 0 bases from J, with 9 bases between. The CDR3 loop reads CARKEGSGANVLTF. CDR3 DNA: TGTGCCAGGAAGGAGGGCTCTGGGGCCAACGTCCTGACTTTC.

The chain employs TRBV2 and TRBJ2-5; 10 nucleotides line up with TRBD2. The CDR3 spans 14 residues. Germline values: CDR1 SNHLY, CDR2 FYNNEI. J was trimmed by 4 bases and V by 8 bases; bases with no gene match: 7. The CDR3 spells CASVASGSIETQYF. The CDR3 DNA follows: TGTGCCAGCGTGGCTAGCGGGAGTATAGAGACCCAGTACTTC.

V is TRBV25-1 and J is TRBJ2-3; 14 nucleotides align to TRBD2. This CDR3 comprises 18 residues. V lost 1 base to trimming and J lost 1 base; unmatched junction nucleotides: 4. Germline CDR1 is MGHDK and CDR2 is SYGVNS. CDR3 in amino acids: CASSESGLAGVGTDTQYF. The CDR3 region has the DNA TGTGCCAGCAGTGAATCGGGACTAGCGGGAGTCGGCACAGATACGCAGTATTTT.

This clone appeared a single time. The rearrangement uses TRBV19 and TRBJ1-5, with D perhaps TRBD1 (5 bases). Trimming took 7 bases from V and 7 from J, leaving 20 bases between them. The germline CDR1 and CDR2 sequences are LNHDA and SQIVND (reference sequence). The CDR3 has 15 amino acids. The DNA for the CDR3 is TGTGCCAGTAATCAGGCGGAGGGGAGCGGACAGCCCCAGCATTTT. The encoded protein is CASNQAEGSGQPQHF.

The chain joins TRBV2 to TRBJ2-3; D unresolved. The CDR3 loop spans 16 amino acids. The germline V gene encodes CDR1 SNHLY and CDR2 FYNNEI. V was cut by 3 bases and J by 0 bases, with 13 bases left in between. In nucleotides, the CDR3 is TGTGCCAGCAGTGAGGCTCCAGCGACTAGCACAGATACGCAGTATTTT. As protein: CASSEAPATSTDTQYF.

The chain carries TRBV7-9 and TRBJ2-7, with 7 nucleotides matching TRBD2. V was pared by 0 bases and J by 0 bases, with 11 bases of the junction left unmatched. The CDR3 consists of 18 residues. CDR1 and CDR2 from the germline V gene are SEHNR and FQNEAQ (reference sequence). CDR3 coding DNA: TGTGCCAGCAGCTTAGCGCCGCACCTGAGCGGGATCTCCTACGAGCAGTACTTC. Translating it yields CASSLAPHLSGISYEQYF.

This clone was picked up a small number of times. Germline is not matched at one junction end, which may reflect a read error. The chain uses TRBV6-1 and TRBJ2-4; D is possibly TRBD1 (8 bases). There are 14 residues in the CDR3. CDR1 is MNHNS, CDR2 SASEGT, per germline. CDR3 DNA: TGTGCCAGCAGTGAAGCCGGGACAGGTGGGGGGGGTGGCTTC. This sequence encodes CASSEAGTGGGGGF.

This sequence joins TRBV7-8 and TRBJ2-3; TRBD2 matches 11 bases. Trimming removed 1 base from V and 6 bases from J; junction bases left unmatched: 9. CDR1 is SGHVS and CDR2 is FQNEAQ in the germline V gene. This CDR3 has 17 amino acids. CDR3 residues: CASSLELAGVGPDTQYF. Written as DNA, the CDR3 is TGTGCCAGCAGCTTAGAACTAGCGGGAGTAGGTCCGGATACGCAGTATTTT. Full variable domain (rest looked up from reference TRBV7-8 and TRBJ2-3): GAGVSQSPRYKVAKRGQDVALRCDPISGHVSLFWYQQALGQGPEFLTYFQNEAQLDKSGLPSDRFFAERPEGSVSTLKIQRTQQEDSAVYLCASSLELAGVGPDTQYFGPGTRLTVL.

The chain uses TRBV30 and TRBJ1-5, with D unresolved. This CDR3 spans 13 amino acids. Germline CDR1 reads GTSNPN; CDR2 reads SVGIG (reference sequence). The germline V and J ends were trimmed by 2 bases and 2 bases, with 7 bases remaining between them. CDR3 protein: CAWSRIGNQPQHF. The CDR3 nucleotides are TGTGCCTGGAGTCGTATAGGCAATCAGCCCCAGCATTTT.

The chain joins TRBV7-9 to TRBJ2-5; D ambiguous. Germline assignment: CDR1 SEHNR and CDR2 FQNEAQ (reference sequence). V was shortened by 0 bases and J by 5 bases, with 13 bases between the two germline ends. CDR3 length equals 15 residues. The CDR3 bases are TGTGCCAGCAGCTTAGCGCGGCTACCTGGGGAGACCCAGTACTTC. Its protein product is CASSLARLPGETQYF.

The V call is TRBV5-1, the J call TRBJ2-7, with 13 bases identical to TRBD2. CDR3 length: 16 residues. With V trimmed by 4 bases and J by 2 bases, 6 bases remained unmatched. Germline CDR1 reads SGHRS; CDR2 reads YFSETQ. The CDR3 sequence is CASSPQLAGGTYEQYF. CDR3 bases: TGCGCCAGCAGCCCGCAACTAGCGGGAGGGACCTACGAGCAGTACTTC.

V usage is TRBV10-3 and J usage is TRBJ2-5, with 8 bases fitting TRBD2. Germline loops: CDR1 ENHRY, CDR2 SYGVKD. The trim removed 6 bases at V and 5 bases at J, leaving 11 bases unmatched. This CDR3 is built from 15 residues. The CDR3 loop reads CAISETSGRGETQYF. Written as DNA, the CDR3 is TGTGCCATCAGCGAAACTAGCGGACGCGGGGAGACCCAGTACTTC.

The chain carries TRBV4-1 and TRBJ1-4; perhaps TRBD1 as D (6 bases). CDR3 length equals 17 residues. Trimming took off 3 bases at V and 7 bases at J, with 21 bases between the two ends. CDR1 is MGHRA and CDR2 is YSYEKL in the germline V gene. The DNA of the CDR3 is TGCGCCAGCAGCCACGGGGGCACGACCGGGGAGGGTGAAAAACTGTTTTTT. This translates into CASSHGGTTGEGEKLFF.

The V gene is TRBV14, the J gene TRBJ2-7, with 9 nucleotides matching TRBD2. The CDR3 length is 17 residues. Trimming cost V 0 bases and J 12 bases; bases outside gene matches: 18. The germline gives CDR1 SGHDN, CDR2 FVKESK. The CDR3 coding sequence is TGTGCCAGCAGCCAAGAATACCCGGGACTAGCCCGCTCTACCCTGTACTTC. This gives the protein CASSQEYPGLARSTLYF. Complete variable domain (other parts from reference TRBV14 and TRBJ2-7): EAGVTQFPSHSVIEKGQTVTLRCDPISGHDNLYWYRRVMGKEIKFLLHFVKESKQDESGMPNNRFLAERTGGTYSTLKVQPAELEDSGVYFCASSQEYPGLARSTLYFGPGTRLTVT.

The V call is TRBV5-4, the J call TRBJ1-1; the D gene is possibly TRBD1 (6 bases). This CDR3 contains 12 residues. Germline V gene sequence: CDR1 SGHNT, CDR2 YYREEE (reference sequence). V dropped 3 bases and J dropped 6 bases, with 9 bases sitting between them. The CDR3, as DNA: TGTGCCAGCAGCTCCAGGGGCGCTGAAGCTTTCTTT. Its protein product is CASSSRGAEAFF.

V and J are TRBV27 and TRBJ2-1; 7 nucleotides agree with TRBD2. Per the germline V gene, CDR1 is MNHEY and CDR2 is SMNVEV (reference sequence). The CDR3 covers 15 residues. Trimming at V came to 3 bases and at J to 2 bases, leaving 4 bases not matched to a gene. The chain's CDR3 is CASSLSAGAYNEQFF. The CDR3 DNA sequence: TGTGCCAGCAGTTTGTCGGCGGGAGCCTACAATGAGCAGTTCTTC.

The CDR3 loop is CASSLQQGAYEQYF. The CDR3 DNA reads TGTGCCAGCAGCTTGCAACAGGGGGCTTACGAGCAGTACTTC. The J gene is TRBJ2-7, the V gene TRBV5-4; 9 bases fit TRBD1. Germline trimming cut 1 base from V and 4 bases from J; bases unmatched to any gene: 3. CDR3 size: 14 residues. Germline-derived CDR1 and CDR2 are SGHNT and YYREEE (reference sequence). Full variable domain (outside the CDR3, taken from reference TRBV5-4 and TRBJ2-7): ETGVTQSPTHLIKTRGQQVTLRCSSQSGHNTVSWYQQALGQGPQFIFQYYREEENGRGNFPPRFSGLQFPNYSSELNVNALELDDSALYLCASSLQQGAYEQYFGPGTRLTVT.

This sequence joins TRBV28 and TRBJ2-3, with 8 bases fitting TRBD2. Looked up from germline, CDR1 is MDHEN and CDR2 is SYDVKM. The CDR3 contains 16 residues. With 6 bases clipped from V and 4 bases from J, the junction kept 12 bases outside the gene matches. The CDR3 here is CASSLPYGREADTQYF. DNA for the CDR3: TGTGCCAGCAGCCTCCCTTACGGGAGGGAGGCAGATACGCAGTATTTT.